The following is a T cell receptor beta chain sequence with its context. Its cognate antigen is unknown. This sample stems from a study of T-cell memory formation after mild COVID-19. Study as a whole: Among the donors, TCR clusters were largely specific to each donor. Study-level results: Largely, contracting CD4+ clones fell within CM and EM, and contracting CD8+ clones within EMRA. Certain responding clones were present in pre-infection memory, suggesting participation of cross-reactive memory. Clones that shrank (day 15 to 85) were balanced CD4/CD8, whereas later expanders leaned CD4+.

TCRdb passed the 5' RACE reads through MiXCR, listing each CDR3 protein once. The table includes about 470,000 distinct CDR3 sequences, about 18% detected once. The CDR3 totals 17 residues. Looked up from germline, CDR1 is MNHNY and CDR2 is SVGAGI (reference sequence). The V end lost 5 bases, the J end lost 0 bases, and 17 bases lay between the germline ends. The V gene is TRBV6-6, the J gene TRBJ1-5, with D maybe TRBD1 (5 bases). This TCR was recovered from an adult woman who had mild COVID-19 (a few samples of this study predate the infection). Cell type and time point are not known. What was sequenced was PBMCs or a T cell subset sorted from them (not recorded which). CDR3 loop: CASSLSRGGISNQPQHF. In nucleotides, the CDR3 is TGTGCCAGCAGTCTTTCCCGGGGGGGGATTAGCAATCAGCCCCAGCATTTT.